This T cell receptor beta chain was recovered during a study of blood T cell repertoires in COVID-19. Study-wide context: Sources were T cells, B-cell-depleted T cells, or PBMCs; the material itself was cDNA or gDNA.

This CDR3 region has 14 residues. The V and J ends lost 4 bases and 4 bases, in that order; junction bases with no gene match: 6. Germline CDR1 and CDR2: SGDLS and YYNGEE. Recruits, aged about 18 to 90 years, lived in approximately 26 US areas. Per the original methods: Estimates of nucleated cell counts were drawn from the amplification of reference gene primers. The data were produced by immunoSEQ multiplex PCR, yet TCRdb's version contains in-frame clones alone and is incomplete. Clone size and V and J calls were adopted from that table, with D and trimming inferred from the DNA. This sample yields under 300,000 clones, of which about 90% are seen a single time; around 3.2% belongs to the top ten.

The sample consisted of PBMCs or T cells enriched from blood (not recorded which). The source of this sequence is a woman aged 40 to 50 who had been exposed to COVID-19. V gene TRBV9 combines with J gene TRBJ1-1, with 8 bases that match TRBD1. CDR3 in amino acids: CASSSRQGSTEAFF. The CDR3 nucleotides are TGTGCCAGCAGCTCACGACAGGGGAGCACTGAAGCTTTCTTT.